This T cell receptor (beta chain) was obtained from a study of T-cell memory formation after mild COVID-19. Study-level results: Of the contracting clones, CD4+ ones lay mainly in CM and EM, and CD8+ ones in EMRA.

Trimming took off 1 base at V and 4 bases at J, with 12 bases between the two ends. CDR1 SGHDT and CDR2 YYEEEE come from the germline V gene. This CDR3 is 15 amino acids long. This clonotype was recorded many times. Its target is not known. TCRdb itself ran the 5' RACE reads through MiXCR, one entry per CDR3 protein. The repertoire holds 200,000 to 250,000 distinct CDR3 sequences, 8% to 9.5% seen once, with 20% to 25% in the top ten. V is TRBV5-6 and J is TRBJ2-1, with a tentative D call TRBD1 (5 bases). The sequence was obtained from a man in his late teens or twenties who had mild COVID-19 (a few samples of this study predate the infection). Cell type and time point are not known. Sequenced input: PBMCs or a T cell subset sorted from them (not recorded which). The CDR3 here is CASSLNQGRYNEQFF. CDR3 bases: TGTGCCAGCAGCTTGAACCAGGGAAGGTACAATGAGCAGTTCTTC.